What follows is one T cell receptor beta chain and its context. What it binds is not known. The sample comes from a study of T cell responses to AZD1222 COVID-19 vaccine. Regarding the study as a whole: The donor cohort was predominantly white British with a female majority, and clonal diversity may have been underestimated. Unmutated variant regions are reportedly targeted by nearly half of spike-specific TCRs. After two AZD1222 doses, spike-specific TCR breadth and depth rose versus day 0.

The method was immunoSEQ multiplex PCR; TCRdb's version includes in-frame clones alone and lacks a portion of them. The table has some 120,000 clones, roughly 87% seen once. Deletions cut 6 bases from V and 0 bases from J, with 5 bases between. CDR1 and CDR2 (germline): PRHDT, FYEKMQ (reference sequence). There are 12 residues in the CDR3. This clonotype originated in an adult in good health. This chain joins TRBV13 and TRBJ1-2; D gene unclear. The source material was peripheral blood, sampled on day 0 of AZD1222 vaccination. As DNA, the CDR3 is TGTGCCAGCAGTCTATCTAACTATGGCTACACCTTC. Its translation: CASSLSNYGYTF.